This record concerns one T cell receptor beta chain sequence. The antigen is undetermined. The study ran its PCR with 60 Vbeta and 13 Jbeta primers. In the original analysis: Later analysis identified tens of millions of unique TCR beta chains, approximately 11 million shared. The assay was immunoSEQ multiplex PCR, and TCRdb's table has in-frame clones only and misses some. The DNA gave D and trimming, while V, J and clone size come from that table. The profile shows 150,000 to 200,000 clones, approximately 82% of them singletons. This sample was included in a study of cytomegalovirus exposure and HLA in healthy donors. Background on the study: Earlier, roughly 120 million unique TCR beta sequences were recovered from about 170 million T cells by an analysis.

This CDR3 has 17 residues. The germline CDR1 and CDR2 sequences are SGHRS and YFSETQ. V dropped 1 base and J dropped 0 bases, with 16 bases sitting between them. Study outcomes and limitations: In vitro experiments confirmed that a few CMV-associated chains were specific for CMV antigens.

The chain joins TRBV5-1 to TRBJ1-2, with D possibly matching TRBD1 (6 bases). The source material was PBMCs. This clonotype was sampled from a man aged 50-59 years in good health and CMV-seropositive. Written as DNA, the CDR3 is TGCGCCAGCAGCTTGTTGTCGGGGGGCTTAGCTAACTATGGCTACACCTTC. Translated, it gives CASSLLSGGLANYGYTF.